Given below is one T cell receptor (beta chain) in context. The target antigen is unknown. TCRdb keeps only in-frame clones here, not all; method: immunoSEQ multiplex PCR. The sample includes about 68,000 clones, roughly 84% of them seen just once. The sample originates from a study of OX40 agonist ivuxolimab in advanced cancers. Study summary: Of mixed ages from about 23 to 85 and averaging about 60 years, the group was around 78% male. Findings and caveats of the study: Some patients without response likewise showed low normalized clonal expansion. The study observed clonal expansion of CD4+ and CD8+ blood T cells by week 6 at 0.1 to 3.0 mg/kg.

The CDR3 contains 14 residues. V gave up 0 bases and J gave up 3 bases, with 7 bases separating them. Germline CDR1 is SGDLS and CDR2 is YYNGEE. This sample comprised CD4+ or CD8+ T cells sorted from blood, obtained in a trial of the OX40 agonist ivuxolimab. The chain uses TRBV9 and TRBJ1-5; D gene uncertain. The sequence was collected from an adult with an advanced solid tumor such as melanoma, head and neck, liver or kidney cancer. The CDR3 loop is CASSVGSVNQPQHF. CDR3 in DNA: TGTGCCAGCAGCGTAGGGTCAGTCAATCAGCCCCAGCATTTT.